The present T cell receptor beta chain was sequenced within a study of blood T cell repertoires in COVID-19. Seattle participants joined during active infection and were tracked over time. CDR3 length: 16 residues. Trimming took 5 bases from V and 9 from J; bases not matched to a gene: 17. Germline CDR1 is LNHDA and CDR2 is SQIVND (reference sequence). Sequenced by immunoSEQ multiplex PCR; TCRdb stores in-frame clones only, minus some. The sample yields some 240,000 clones, about 90% seen once. This TCR was recovered from a woman in her sixties or seventies with COVID-19, enrolled during active disease. Sequenced sample: peripheral blood. The V gene is TRBV19, the J gene TRBJ2-7; TRBD1 aligns across 9 bases. CDR3 DNA: TGTGCCAGTAGTCTCACCGGGACAGGGAACCCCTCTGGGCAGTACTTC. Translating gives CASSLTGTGNPSGQYF.